The sequence of this TCR beta chain was determined in a study of cytomegalovirus exposure and HLA in healthy donors. The CDR3 runs 17 residues. CDR1 and CDR2 from the germline V gene are MRHNA and SNTAGT. 60 Vbeta and 13 Jbeta primers were used in PCR. Data came from immunoSEQ multiplex PCR; TCRdb stores just in-frame clones and leaves some out. Seen here are about 190,000 clones, 80% to 90% observed once, and the top ten hold 1.5% to 2%. This receptor was obtained from a man between 40 and 49 years old in good health and CMV-seropositive. The V and J genes are TRBV6-4 and TRBJ1-3, with 7 bases lining up with TRBD2. TRBJ2-2 matches the DNA end more closely, so the J call is doubtful. Sequences were obtained from PBMCs. CDR3 nucleotides: TGTGCCATCACGAGGACTAGGGAAGCACCGAACACCGGGGAGCTGTTTTTT. Its translation is CAITRTREAPNTGELFF.